The following is a TCR beta chain sequence with its context. The antigen is unknown. Generated by immunoSEQ multiplex PCR, the TCRdb table keeps only in-frame clones and is missing some. Of tens of thousands of clones listed, roughly four fifths are singletons. The data stem from a study of early stage breast cancer tumors. On the study more broadly: About 70% of the 16 invasive tumors were ER+, PR+ and HER2-.

The germline CDR1 and CDR2 sequences are LGHNA and YSLEER. V was pared by 6 bases and J by 2 bases, with 7 bases of the junction left unmatched. The CDR3 has 15 residues. Study-level findings and limits: Comparing each tissue with blood distinguished tumor from normal in most of the 16 patients.

The chain couples TRBV4-3 to TRBJ2-7; TRBD1 aligns across 10 bases. Source material: blood. The receptor was derived from a person in their forties with breast cancer. Written as DNA, the CDR3 is TGCGCCAGCAGACAAACCGGGACAGGGGCCTACGAGCAGTACTTC. Translation gives CASRQTGTGAYEQYF.